These 20 T cell receptor beta chains originate from one sample sequenced in a study of blood T cell repertoires in COVID-19. Profiled with immunoSEQ multiplex PCR; TCRdb holds only in-frame clones, not every one. The repertoire has roughly 220,000 clones, around 80% of them found once; the top ten carry 1.2% to 1.5%. Sequencing input: peripheral blood. All receptors come from a woman between 40 and 50 years old who had recovered from COVID-19.

This sequence joins TRBV27 and TRBJ1-3; D is undetermined. Germline V lookup: CDR1 MNHEY, CDR2 SMNVEV (reference sequence). This CDR3 spans 13 amino acids. V dropped 6 bases and J dropped 4 bases, with 10 bases sitting between them. CDR3 loop: CASSPWEGNTIYF. As DNA, the CDR3 is TGTGCCAGCAGCCCGTGGGAGGGAAACACCATATATTTT.

V usage is TRBV21-1 and J usage is TRBJ2-6; the table gives TRBD2 as D, unverified against the DNA. TRBV21-1 is listed as a pseudogene. CDR3 length: 16 residues. The CDR3 is CASTTGLPSGANVLTF. Here the CDR3 DNA reads TGTGCCAGCACCACGGGACTGCCCTCTGGGGCCAACGTCCTGACTTTC.

This sequence joins TRBV5-1 and TRBJ1-2, with 9 bases identical to TRBD1. The CDR3 spans 14 residues. The V gene's germline CDR1 is SGHRS and CDR2 YFSETQ. With V trimmed by 0 bases and J by 6 bases, 3 bases remained unmatched. CDR3 bases: TGCGCCAGCAGCTTGGGGACAGGGGATCATGGCTACACCTTC. This gives the protein CASSLGTGDHGYTF.

This clone was observed a single time. The chain links TRBV7-2 to TRBJ1-4; D ambiguous. This CDR3 contains 13 residues. CDR1 and CDR2 from the germline V gene are SGHTA and FQGNSA. Trimming took off 2 bases at V and 8 bases at J, with 9 bases between the two ends. The CDR3 DNA sequence: TGTGCCAGCAGCTTATGGGAGCGGGAAAAACTGTTTTTT. Amino acids: CASSLWEREKLFF. The entire variable domain, with the rest obtained from reference TRBV7-2 and TRBJ1-4, is as follows: GAGVSQSPSNKVTEKGKDVELRCDPISGHTALYWYRQSLGQGLEFLIYFQGNSAPDKSGLPSDRFSAERTGGSVSTLTIQRTQQEDSAVYLCASSLWEREKLFFGSGTQLSVL.

This clone came up a few times. This CDR3 is CASSTLAGTEAFF. The CDR3 DNA reads as TGTGCCAGTAGCACTCTAGCTGGCACTGAAGCTTTCTTT. The chain uses TRBV19 and TRBJ1-1; no clear D gene. The CDR3 extends over 13 amino acids. CDR1 and CDR2 (germline): LNHDA, SQIVND (reference sequence). The V end was cut by 6 bases, the J end by 4 bases, with 12 bases between.

This clone was seen more than once but under ten times. V and J are TRBV6-6 and TRBJ2-7; D may be TRBD2 (6 bases). Trimming left V 2 bases short and J 7 bases short, with 18 bases between. Germline CDR1 and CDR2: MNHNY and SVGAGI (reference sequence). The CDR3 is made up of 15 amino acids. The CDR3 reads CASSYALQGGGEQYF. The CDR3 DNA reads TGTGCCAGCAGTTACGCGTTGCAGGGAGGAGGAGAGCAGTACTTC.

This clone showed up just once. The chain is built from TRBV7-3 and TRBJ1-1; D perhaps matches TRBD1 (5 bases). Germline loops: CDR1 SGHTA, CDR2 FQGTGA. V was pared by 5 bases and J by 3 bases, with 13 bases between. There are 14 residues in the CDR3. The CDR3 nucleotides are TGTGCCAGCAGCGCCACAGGCTTTGACACTGAAGCTTTCTTT. Translating gives CASSATGFDTEAFF.

J is TRBJ2-5 and V is TRBV5-5; 13 positions agree with TRBD2. Germline CDR1 SGHKS, CDR2 YYEKEE (reference sequence). The CDR3 consists of 15 residues. V was clipped by 6 bases and J by 5 bases; unmatched bases: 7. The CDR3 DNA is TGTGCCAGCAACTTACTAGCGGGGGGGATGGAGACCCAGTACTTC. This sequence encodes CASNLLAGGMETQYF. The full variable domain, in which reference TRBV5-5 and TRBJ2-5 provide the parts outside the CDR3, is DAGVTQSPTHLIKTRGQQVTLRCSPISGHKSVSWYQQVLGQGPQFIFQYYEKEERGRGNFPDRFSARQFPNYSSELNVNALLLGDSALYLCASNLLAGGMETQYFGPGTRLLVL.

The J gene is TRBJ1-1, the V gene TRBV28; a weak D match, TRBD1 (5 bases). The CDR3 sequence is 13 residues long. Germline CDR1 and CDR2: MDHEN and SYDVKM. Trimming stripped 5 bases from V and 5 bases from J, with 12 bases between. DNA for the CDR3: TGTGCCAGCAGTCCTAACAGGAATACTGAAGCTTTCTTT. Its protein product is CASSPNRNTEAFF.

The CDR3 loop reads CASRGQGAAYNEQFF. The CDR3 DNA follows: TGTGCCAGCAGGGGACAGGGGGCAGCCTACAATGAGCAGTTCTTC. This chain links TRBV7-2 with TRBJ2-1; the match to TRBD1 covers 12 bases. The V segment lost 6 bases and the J segment 2 bases; nucleotides outside the gene matches: 2. The CDR3 spans 15 residues. In germline, CDR1 is SGHTA, CDR2 FQGNSA.

The gene calls are TRBV19 and TRBJ1-2, with D perhaps matching TRBD1 (6 bases). Germline CDR1 LNHDA, CDR2 SQIVND (reference sequence). V lost 3 bases to trimming and J lost 4 bases, with 18 bases between them. The CDR3 has 16 amino acids. The DNA for the CDR3 is TGTGCCAGTAGTATCCGAGGGGGGGCTTCCTTCTATGGCTACACCTTC. It encodes CASSIRGGASFYGYTF.

This clone was seen once. V usage is TRBV7-9 and J usage is TRBJ2-3; 15 nucleotides match TRBD2. J was trimmed by 2 bases and V by 5 bases; bases with no gene match: 11. CDR1 and CDR2 from the germline V gene are SEHNR and FQNEAQ (reference sequence). The CDR3 covers 19 residues. The CDR3 region is CASSTVRGLAGGLTDTQYF. CDR3 sequence (DNA): TGTGCCAGCAGCACCGTCCGGGGACTAGCGGGGGGTCTCACAGATACGCAGTATTTT.

This clone was seen only once. The chain combines TRBV25-1 with TRBJ2-7; 7 bases agree with TRBD1. V was clipped by 6 bases and J by 1 base; unmatched bases: 9. CDR3 length: 15 residues. Germline V gene lookup returns CDR1 MGHDK and CDR2 SYGVNS. CDR3 amino acids: CASSEGQVGSYEQYF. For the CDR3, the DNA is TGTGCCAGCAGCGAAGGACAGGTGGGGTCCTACGAGCAGTACTTC.

The chain couples TRBV13 to TRBJ1-6, with 8 bases identical to TRBD1. This CDR3 has 17 residues. Trimming took 4 bases from V and 10 from J; bases not matched to a gene: 15. The V gene's germline CDR1 is PRHDT and CDR2 FYEKMQ (reference sequence). The CDR3 loop reads CASSSRTGSGGESPLHF. The CDR3 DNA reads as TGTGCCAGCAGCTCCCGGACAGGGAGTGGCGGTGAATCACCCCTCCACTTT. Complete variable domain (other parts from reference TRBV13 and TRBJ1-6): AAGVIQSPRHLIKEKRETATLKCYPIPRHDTVYWYQQGPGQDPQFLISFYEKMQSDKGSIPDRFSAQQFSDYHSELNMSSLELGDSALYFCASSSRTGSGGESPLHFGNGTRLTVT.

The chain joins TRBV7-9 to TRBJ1-2; 8 bases are a match to TRBD1. This CDR3 is 14 amino acids long. J lost 4 bases, V lost 5 bases, and 6 bases had no gene match. CDR1 SEHNR and CDR2 FQNEAQ come from the germline V gene (reference sequence). CDR3 DNA sequence: TGTGCCAGCAGCCTAACAGACAGGGGCTATGGCTACACCTTC. Protein product: CASSLTDRGYGYTF.

The J gene is TRBJ1-2, the V gene TRBV18; no clear D. This CDR3 is 13 amino acids long. The ends were cut back, 6 bases at V and 0 bases at J, with 8 bases in the middle. Germline V gene lookup returns CDR1 KGHSH and CDR2 LQKENI. CDR3 nucleotides: TGTGCCAGCTCCCCGTTAGCTAACTATGGCTACACCTTC. As protein: CASSPLANYGYTF.

The V and J genes are TRBV4-3 and TRBJ2-7; D might be TRBD1 (5 bases). Germline V gene sequence: CDR1 LGHNA, CDR2 YSLEER. The CDR3 sequence is 14 residues long. The germline V and J ends were trimmed by 3 bases and 6 bases, with 15 bases remaining between them. In DNA form, the CDR3 reads TGCGCCAGCAGCCACCCAGGGTCAGGAGCCGAGCAGTACTTC. Protein: CASSHPGSGAEQYF.

The V and J genes are TRBV6-2 or TRBV6-3 and TRBJ1-1, with TRBD1 identical over 8 bases. V lost 6 bases, J lost 11 bases, and 5 bases stayed unmatched. The germline V gene encodes CDR1 MNHEY and CDR2 SVGEGT. This CDR3 is 11 amino acids long. In DNA form, the CDR3 reads TGTGCCAGCAGCCAGGGGGCGCGGGCTTTCTTT. Protein: CASSQGARAFF.

The chain joins TRBV19 to TRBJ2-2; TRBD1 agrees at 10 bases. This CDR3 spans 18 amino acids. CDR1 is LNHDA and CDR2 is SQIVND in the germline V gene (reference sequence). V lost 1 base to trimming and J lost 0 bases; unmatched junction nucleotides: 5. The CDR3 reads CASSIAGTGASNTGELFF. The CDR3 DNA follows: TGTGCCAGTAGTATAGCTGGGACAGGGGCTTCGAACACCGGGGAGCTGTTTTTT.

V and J are TRBV4-2 and TRBJ2-7; the match to TRBD1 covers 9 bases. CDR1 and CDR2 (germline): LGHNA, YNFKEQ. V dropped 0 bases and J dropped 5; count of bases not matched to a gene: 14. This CDR3 spans 18 amino acids. CDR3 DNA: TGTGCCAGCAGCCAAGACCTAATCGGGGGACAGGGAAAGCACGAGCAGTACTTC. Its translation is CASSQDLIGGQGKHEQYF.